This entry features one TCR beta chain sequence. Its specificity is not known. From 5'RACE with constant-segment primers came TCR alpha and TCR beta cDNA libraries that carried sample barcodes and UMIs. A single record per CDR3 protein comes from TCRdb applying MiXCR to the 5' RACE reads. The table shows nearly 350,000 distinct CDR3 sequences, with approximately 13% occurring only once. The sample belongs to a study of T-cell memory formation after mild COVID-19. Study-level information: Among the donors, TCR clusters were largely specific to each donor.

Overall study results and limits: CD8+ contracting clones occupied EMRA, while CD4+ ones occupied mainly CM and EM. From day 15 to 85, contracting clones were balanced between CD4 and CD8, whereas later expanders leaned toward CD4+.

The V end lost 6 bases, the J end lost 7 bases, and 13 bases lay between the germline ends. The CDR3 runs to 13 residues. CDR1 is SSHAT and CDR2 is FNYEAQ in the germline V gene (reference sequence). This TCR was sampled from a man between 18 and 35 years old who had mild COVID-19 (a few samples of this study predate the infection). Cell type and time point are not known. What was sequenced was PBMCs or a T cell subset sorted from them (not recorded which). This chain connects TRBV7-7 to TRBJ2-1, with D perhaps assigned TRBD1 or TRBD2 (5 bases each). CDR3 nucleotide sequence: TGTGCCAGCAGTTTCGACAGAGGGAATGAGCAGTTCTTC. This translates into CASSFDRGNEQFF.